This T cell receptor (beta chain) was sequenced in a study of CD8 T cells in ankylosing spondylitis. Making the TCR beta libraries involved quantitative 5'-RACE with molecular barcodes. One entry per CDR3 protein, called by TCRdb with MiXCR from the 5' RACE reads. The sample holds 340,000 or so distinct CDR3 sequences; roughly 14% are singletons and the top ten take 0.9% to 1.2%. This CDR3 is 13 amino acids long. The V end lost 0 bases, the J end lost 6 bases, and 9 bases lay between the germline ends. Germline V gene sequence: CDR1 SGHAT, CDR2 FQNNGV. This clonotype was observed at least ten times. The clonotype comes from a male donor with ankylosing spondylitis or in good health (not recorded which). The V and J genes are TRBV11-2 and TRBJ2-7, with D tentatively TRBD1 or TRBD2 (5 bases each). The source material was blood, either unsorted or a sorted T cell fraction (not recorded which). The DNA for the CDR3 is TGTGCCAGCAGCTTAGACCGGGGACCCGAGCAGTACTTC. This gives the protein CASSLDRGPEQYF.